This is a list of T cell receptor beta chains from one sample in a study of T cells in Graves' hyperthyroidism and ophthalmopathy. In TCRdb, the multiplex PCR reads were re-called with MiXCR into one record per CDR3 protein. Found here are about 690,000 distinct CDR3 sequences, roughly 17% of them singletons; the top ten hold about 14%. Input material: blood. These receptors were collected from a man aged 45-65 years with Graves' hyperthyroidism. Each CDR3 is given with its conserved first and last residue. The D gene is left open where the match is weak. Clone sizes are given selectively: once, few, many, or a class where the clone is expanded.

size: many
J: TRBJ2-1
V: TRBV27
D: NA
CDR3: CASSSTGTRMFF
DNA: TGTGCCAGCAGTTCAACCGGGACGAGGATGTTCTTC

size: many
J: TRBJ2-7
V: TRBV6-1
D: NA
CDR3: CASRKGSEQYF
DNA: TGTGCCAGCAGAAAGGGTAGCGAGCAGTACTTC

size: many
J: TRBJ1-5
V: TRBV2
D: NA
CDR3: CASSEEAAIPNQPQHF
DNA: TGTGCCAGCAGTGAAGAGGCAGCAATACCCAATCAGCCCCAGCATTTT

size: many
J: TRBJ2-7
V: TRBV24-1
D: NA
CDR3: CATQDGGDEQYF
DNA: TGTGCCACCCAGGATGGGGGAGACGAGCAGTACTTC

size: many
J: TRBJ2-7
V: TRBV6-1
D: TRBD1
CDR3: CASSDPSLGQDEQYF
DNA: TGTGCCAGCAGTGACCCCTCCTTGGGACAGGACGAGCAGTACTTC

size: NA
J: TRBJ2-1
V: TRBV9
D: NA
CDR3: CASSVEGVWPYNEQFF
DNA: TGTGCCAGCAGCGTAGAAGGGGTGTGGCCCTACAATGAGCAGTTCTTC

size: few
J: TRBJ1-1
V: TRBV28
D: NA
CDR3: CASSLVFNTEAFF
DNA: TGTGCCAGCAGTTTAGTATTCAACACTGAAGCTTTCTTT

size: few
J: TRBJ2-7
V: TRBV7-3
D: NA
CDR3: CASSLSGVGSYEQYF
DNA: TGTGCCAGCAGCTTAAGTGGAGTCGGTAGCTACGAGCAGTACTTC

size: NA
J: TRBJ1-6
V: TRBV2
D: NA
CDR3: CASNLQGFNSPPHF
DNA: TGTGCCAGCAACCTGCAGGGCTTCAATTCACCCCCCCACTTT

size: many
J: TRBJ2-7
V: TRBV12-3/TRBV12-4
D: TRBD2
CDR3: CASRATGTSGSEQYF
DNA: TGTGCCAGCAGGGCTACCGGGACTAGCGGCTCCGAGCAGTACTTC

size: NA
J: TRBJ2-3
V: TRBV9
D: TRBD2
CDR3: CASSGLAGSTDTQYF
DNA: TGTGCCAGCAGCGGACTAGCGGGGAGCACAGATACGCAGTATTTT

size: NA
J: TRBJ2-1
V: TRBV28
D: NA
CDR3: CASSLKQRQFF
DNA: TGTGCCAGCAGTTTAAAACAGAGGCAGTTCTTC

size: NA
J: TRBJ1-1
V: TRBV4-2
D: NA
CDR3: CASSQNRHREWFLLNTEAFF
DNA: TGTGCCAGCAGCCAAAATCGCCACAGGGAGTGGTTCTTGTTGAACACTGAAGCTTTCTTT

size: few
J: TRBJ2-3
V: TRBV5-1
D: NA
CDR3: CASSLVGERTDTQYF
DNA: TGCGCCAGCAGCTTGGTTGGCGAAAGGACAGATACGCAGTATTTT

size: many
J: TRBJ1-2
V: TRBV20-1
D: TRBD1
CDR3: CSASLDPGQGYGYTF
DNA: TGCAGTGCTTCCTTAGACCCGGGACAGGGATATGGCTACACCTTC

size: NA
J: TRBJ2-1
V: TRBV29-1
D: TRBD2
CDR3: CSVGGTSGTSYNEQFF
DNA: TGCAGCGTTGGAGGGACTAGCGGGACGTCCTACAATGAGCAGTTCTTC

size: few
J: TRBJ1-1
V: TRBV20-1
D: NA
CDR3: CSALSTGSTEAFF
DNA: TGCAGTGCTCTCTCGACGGGGAGCACTGAAGCTTTCTTT

size: few
J: TRBJ2-7
V: TRBV28
D: TRBD2
CDR3: CASSTTSGRFATQYF
DNA: TGTGCCAGCAGCACGACTAGCGGGAGATTCGCGACGCAGTACTTC

size: many
J: TRBJ1-1
V: TRBV28
D: NA
CDR3: CASLRMGVTEAFF
DNA: TGTGCCAGTCTTAGGATGGGGGTTACTGAAGCTTTCTTT

size: few
J: TRBJ2-7
V: TRBV20-1
D: NA
CDR3: CSGGFGYEQYF
DNA: TGCAGTGGAGGGTTTGGCTACGAGCAGTACTTC

size: many
J: TRBJ2-1
V: TRBV28
D: NA
CDR3: CASSLNYNEQFF
DNA: TGTGCCAGCAGCCTAAACTACAATGAGCAGTTCTTC

size: many
J: TRBJ1-1
V: TRBV28
D: NA
CDR3: CASNGPMNTEAFF
DNA: TGTGCCAGCAACGGCCCCATGAACACTGAAGCTTTCTTT

size: once
J: TRBJ1-1
V: TRBV5-1
D: NA
CDR3: CASSLGSGAEAFF
DNA: TGCGCCAGCAGCTTGGGATCGGGGGCTGAAGCTTTCTTT

size: NA
J: TRBJ2-5
V: TRBV14
D: TRBD2
CDR3: CACSKGVAGAFETQYF
DNA: TGTGCCTGCAGCAAAGGTGTAGCGGGAGCATTCGAGACCCAGTACTTC

size: many
J: TRBJ2-2
V: TRBV3-1
D: NA
CDR3: CASSLGGINTGELFF
DNA: TGTGCCAGCAGCCTTGGCGGGATAAACACCGGGGAGCTGTTTTTT

size: many
J: TRBJ2-3
V: TRBV2
D: NA
CDR3: CASGRGHPSTDTQYF
DNA: TGTGCCAGCGGGCGGGGCCATCCTAGCACAGATACGCAGTATTTT

size: many
J: TRBJ2-5
V: TRBV2
D: NA
CDR3: CASSAGGGFQETQYF
DNA: TGTGCCAGCAGTGCCGGAGGGGGTTTCCAAGAGACCCAGTACTTC

size: many
J: TRBJ2-7
V: TRBV27
D: TRBD2
CDR3: CASSLRGTSPYYEQYF
DNA: TGTGCCAGCAGTTTACGAGGGACTAGCCCATACTACGAGCAGTACTTC

size: NA
J: TRBJ2-2
V: TRBV28
D: NA
CDR3: CASSSAGAETGELFF
DNA: TGTGCCAGCAGTTCTGCAGGGGCGGAGACCGGGGAGCTGTTTTTT

size: few
J: TRBJ1-5
V: TRBV19
D: NA
CDR3: CASSMSRRRWPQHF
DNA: TGTGCCAGTAGTATGAGCAGAAGACGATGGCCCCAGCATTTT

size: many
J: TRBJ1-2
V: TRBV10-3
D: NA
CDR3: CAISPGEDYGYTF
DNA: TGTGCCATCAGTCCGGGGGAGGACTATGGCTACACCTTC

size: many
J: TRBJ2-1
V: TRBV2
D: NA
CDR3: CASNRGGDNEQFF
DNA: TGTGCCAGCAACAGGGGCGGGGACAATGAGCAGTTCTTC

size: many
J: TRBJ2-3
V: TRBV12-3/TRBV12-4
D: NA
CDR3: CASRTGDTQYF
DNA: TGTGCCAGCAGAACGGGAGATACGCAGTATTTT

size: NA
J: TRBJ2-2
V: TRBV7-9
D: NA
CDR3: CASSVRMTGELFF
DNA: TGTGCCAGCAGTGTTCGCATGACCGGGGAGCTGTTTTTT

size: few
J: TRBJ2-1
V: TRBV7-9
D: TRBD2
CDR3: CASSLVGSGSSYNEQFF
DNA: TGTGCCAGCAGCTTAGTTGGTAGCGGGAGTTCCTACAATGAGCAGTTCTTC

size: few
J: TRBJ2-7
V: TRBV3-1
D: TRBD2
CDR3: CASSHRGRDSSYEQYF
DNA: TGTGCCAGCAGCCACCGTGGGAGGGATTCATCCTACGAGCAGTACTTC

size: few
J: TRBJ2-1
V: TRBV28
D: TRBD2
CDR3: CASSMGLVVNEQFF
DNA: TGTGCCAGCAGCATGGGACTAGTTGTCAATGAGCAGTTCTTC

size: many
J: TRBJ2-7
V: TRBV12-3/TRBV12-4
D: TRBD2
CDR3: CASSPGGFYEQYF
DNA: TGTGCCAGCAGCCCGGGGGGGTTCTACGAGCAGTACTTC

size: few
J: TRBJ1-1
V: TRBV10-1
D: NA
CDR3: CASSESNSRLNTEAFF
DNA: TGCGCCAGCAGTGAGTCCAATTCAAGACTGAACACTGAAGCTTTCTTT

size: NA
J: TRBJ2-1
V: TRBV24-1
D: NA
CDR3: CATRKWGKQFF
DNA: TGTGCCACCCGAAAGTGGGGTAAGCAGTTCTTC

size: many
J: TRBJ2-7
V: TRBV2
D: TRBD2
CDR3: CASGLAVGEQYF
DNA: TGTGCCAGTGGACTAGCCGTAGGCGAGCAGTACTTC

size: few
J: TRBJ2-7
V: TRBV7-9
D: NA
CDR3: CASSAMGYEQYF
DNA: TGTGCCAGCAGCGCTATGGGGTACGAGCAGTACTTC

size: many
J: TRBJ2-5
V: TRBV29-1
D: NA
CDR3: CSARLAQETQYF
DNA: TGCAGCGCTAGACTTGCCCAAGAGACCCAGTACTTC

size: many
J: TRBJ1-2
V: TRBV7-6
D: NA
CDR3: CASSTLTSGNYGYTF
DNA: TGTGCCAGCAGCACCCTGACATCTGGGAACTATGGCTACACCTTC

size: few
J: TRBJ1-1
V: TRBV3-1
D: NA
CDR3: CASSPERWTEAFF
DNA: TGTGCCAGCAGCCCGGAGAGGTGGACTGAAGCTTTCTTT

size: many
J: TRBJ2-5
V: TRBV12-5
D: NA
CDR3: CASGLPDRWGYF
DNA: TGTGCTAGTGGTTTGCCAGACAGGTGGGGGTACTTC

size: many
J: TRBJ2-5
V: TRBV9
D: TRBD2
CDR3: CASSPAGGPVETQYF
DNA: TGTGCCAGCAGCCCAGCGGGAGGGCCGGTCGAGACCCAGTACTTC

size: many
J: TRBJ2-3
V: TRBV27
D: NA
CDR3: CASSRDRTDTQYF
DNA: TGTGCCAGCAGCCGGGACCGCACAGATACGCAGTATTTT

size: few
J: TRBJ2-3
V: TRBV5-1
D: NA
CDR3: CASSVTRSDTQYF
DNA: TGCGCCAGCAGCGTGACTAGGTCAGATACGCAGTATTTT

size: many
J: TRBJ1-1
V: TRBV6-5
D: NA
CDR3: CASSYPGSAEAFF
DNA: TGTGCCAGCAGTTACCCGGGCAGCGCTGAAGCTTTCTTT

size: NA
J: TRBJ2-7
V: TRBV10-3
D: TRBD2
CDR3: CARNGTSGRYEQYF
DNA: TGTGCCAGGAACGGGACTAGCGGGAGGTACGAGCAGTACTTC

size: NA
J: TRBJ2-7
V: TRBV29-1
D: NA
CDR3: CSVEDLGYEQYF
DNA: TGCAGCGTTGAAGATCTGGGCTACGAGCAGTACTTC

size: many
J: TRBJ1-5
V: TRBV7-6
D: NA
CDR3: CASSTNRNQPQHF
DNA: TGTGCCAGCAGCACGAATCGAAATCAGCCCCAGCATTTT

size: few
J: TRBJ2-1
V: TRBV14
D: NA
CDR3: CASSQDRGYNEQFF
DNA: TGTGCCAGCAGCCAAGATAGGGGGTACAATGAGCAGTTCTTC

size: NA
J: TRBJ1-1
V: TRBV20-1
D: NA
CDR3: CTTLGGKLEAFF
DNA: TGCACAACCCTGGGGGGGAAACTTGAAGCTTTCTTT

size: few
J: TRBJ1-2
V: TRBV4-1
D: NA
CDR3: CASSQEPMSYGYTF
DNA: TGCGCCAGCAGCCAAGAGCCAATGAGCTATGGCTACACCTTC

size: NA
J: TRBJ2-7
V: TRBV3-1
D: NA
CDR3: CASSQDRDHYEQYF
DNA: TGTGCCAGCAGCCAAGACAGGGATCACTACGAGCAGTACTTC

size: few
J: TRBJ2-1
V: TRBV9
D: NA
CDR3: CASSAGLTGEQFF
DNA: TGTGCCAGCAGCGCGGGACTTACCGGTGAGCAGTTCTTC